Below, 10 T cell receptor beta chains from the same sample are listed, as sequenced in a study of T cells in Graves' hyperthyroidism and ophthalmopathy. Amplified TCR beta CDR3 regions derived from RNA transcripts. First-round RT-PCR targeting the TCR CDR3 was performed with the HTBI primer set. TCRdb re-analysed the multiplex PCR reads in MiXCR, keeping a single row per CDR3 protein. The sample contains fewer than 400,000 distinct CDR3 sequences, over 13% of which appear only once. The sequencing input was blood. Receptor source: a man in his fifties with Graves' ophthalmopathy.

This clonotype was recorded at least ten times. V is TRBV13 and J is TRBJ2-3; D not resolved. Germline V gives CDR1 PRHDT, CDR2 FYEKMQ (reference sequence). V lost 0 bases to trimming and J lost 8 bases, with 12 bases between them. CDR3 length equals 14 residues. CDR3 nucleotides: TGTGCCAGCAGCTTAGGGGGCGATCCGGGTACGCAGTATTTT. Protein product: CASSLGGDPGTQYF.

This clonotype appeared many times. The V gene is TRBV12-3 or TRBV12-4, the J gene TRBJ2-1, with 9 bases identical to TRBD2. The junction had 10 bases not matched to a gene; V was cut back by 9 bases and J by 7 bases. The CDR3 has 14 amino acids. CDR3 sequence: CASKEREVKNEQFF. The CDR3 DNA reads TGTGCCAGTAAAGAGCGGGAGGTGAAGAATGAGCAGTTCTTC.

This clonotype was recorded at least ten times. The CDR3 coding sequence is TGCGCCAGCAGCTTGGAAGCGGGAGGGCCTAATGAGCAGTTCTTC. It yields the protein CASSLEAGGPNEQFF. The V gene is TRBV5-1, the J gene TRBJ2-1; TRBD2 aligns across 10 bases. The junction had 4 bases not matched to a gene; V was cut back by 0 bases and J by 7 bases. Germline assignment: CDR1 SGHRS and CDR2 YFSETQ. This CDR3 spans 15 amino acids.

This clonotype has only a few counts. The CDR3 nucleotides are TGTGCCAGTAGCCCCAACAGGGGGGAAAAACTGTTTTTT. Protein product: CASSPNRGEKLFF. The chain is built from TRBV19 and TRBJ1-4; 8 positions agree with TRBD1. Germline trimming cut 6 bases from V and 8 bases from J; bases unmatched to any gene: 5. This CDR3 has 13 residues. Germline V gene sequence: CDR1 LNHDA, CDR2 SQIVND (reference sequence).

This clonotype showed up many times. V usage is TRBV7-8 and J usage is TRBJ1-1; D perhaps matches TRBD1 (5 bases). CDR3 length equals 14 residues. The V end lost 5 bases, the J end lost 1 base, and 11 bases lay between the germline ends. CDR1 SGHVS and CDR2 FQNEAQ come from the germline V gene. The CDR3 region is CASSVGERNTEAFF. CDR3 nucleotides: TGTGCCAGCAGCGTAGGGGAGAGGAACACTGAAGCTTTCTTT. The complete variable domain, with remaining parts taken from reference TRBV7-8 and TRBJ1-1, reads GAGVSQSPRYKVAKRGQDVALRCDPISGHVSLFWYQQALGQGPEFLTYFQNEAQLDKSGLPSDRFFAERPEGSVSTLKIQRTQQEDSAVYLCASSVGERNTEAFFGQGTRLTVV.

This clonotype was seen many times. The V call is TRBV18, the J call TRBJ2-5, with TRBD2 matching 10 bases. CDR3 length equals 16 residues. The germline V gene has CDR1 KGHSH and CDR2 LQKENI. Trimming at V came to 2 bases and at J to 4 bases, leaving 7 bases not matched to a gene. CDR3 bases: TGTGCCAGCTCACCAAAGGGACTAGCGCTTTTAGAGACCCAGTACTTC. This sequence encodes CASSPKGLALLETQYF.

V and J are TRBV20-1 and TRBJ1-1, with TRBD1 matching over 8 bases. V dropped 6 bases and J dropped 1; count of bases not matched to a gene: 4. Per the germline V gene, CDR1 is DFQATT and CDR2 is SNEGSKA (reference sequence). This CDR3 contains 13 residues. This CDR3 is CSANRGTNTEAFF. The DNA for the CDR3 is TGCAGTGCGAACAGGGGGACGAACACTGAAGCTTTCTTT.

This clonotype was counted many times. This CDR3 is CASSLGAWDTQYF. For the CDR3, the DNA is TGTGCCAGCAGTTTGGGGGCCTGGGATACGCAGTATTTT. This chain links TRBV12-3 or TRBV12-4 with TRBJ2-3, with a tentative D call TRBD1 (6 bases). This CDR3 has 13 amino acids. V lost 3 bases, J lost 6 bases, and 10 bases lay in between.

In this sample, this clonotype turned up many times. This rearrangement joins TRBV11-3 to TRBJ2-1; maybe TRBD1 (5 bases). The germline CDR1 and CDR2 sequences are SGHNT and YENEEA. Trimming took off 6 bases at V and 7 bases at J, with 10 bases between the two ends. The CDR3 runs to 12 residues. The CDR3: CASSPRVNEQFF. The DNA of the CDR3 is TGTGCCAGCAGTCCCAGGGTTAATGAGCAGTTCTTC.

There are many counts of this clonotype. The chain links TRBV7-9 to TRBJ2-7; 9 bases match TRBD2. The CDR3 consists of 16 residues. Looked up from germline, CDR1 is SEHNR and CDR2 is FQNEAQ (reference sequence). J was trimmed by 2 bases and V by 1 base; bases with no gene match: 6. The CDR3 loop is CASSLGPSGDPYEQYF. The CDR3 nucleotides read TGTGCCAGCAGCTTAGGCCCTAGCGGGGATCCCTACGAGCAGTACTTC.